This entry is about one T cell receptor (beta chain). Antigen: not known. This CDR3 has 16 amino acids. V lost 3 bases, J lost 1 base, and 13 bases lay in between. Germline V CDR1 and CDR2: SEHNR, FQNEAQ (reference sequence). The library targeted TCRbeta and was prepared with unique molecular identifiers. From the PCR reads, TCRdb called clonotypes with MiXCR, one entry per CDR3 protein. The table includes about 980,000 distinct CDR3 sequences, about 30% detected once. The data are from a study of T-cell reconstitution after alpha-beta-depleted transplantation in children. Study-level results: T-cell numbers and diversity, one year after transplant, stemmed largely from T cells that were newly produced. High day-60 TCRbeta diversity in some patients came from surviving recipient T cells and thymic progenitors. Alpha-beta T cells about two months after transplant reportedly derived from several hundred expanded graft clones.

This chain links TRBV7-9 with TRBJ2-1; D is undetermined. The TCR was taken from a boy under two years old who had a stem cell transplant for SCID, so the T cells may come from the graft donor. Sequenced material: PBMCs, mostly from graft donor cells, taken 360 days after TCRalphabeta/CD19-depleted stem cell transplant. The CDR3 DNA is TGTGCCAGCAGCTTGATAAGGGCAGCGTCCTACAATGAGCAGTTCTTC. Its protein product is CASSLIRAASYNEQFF.